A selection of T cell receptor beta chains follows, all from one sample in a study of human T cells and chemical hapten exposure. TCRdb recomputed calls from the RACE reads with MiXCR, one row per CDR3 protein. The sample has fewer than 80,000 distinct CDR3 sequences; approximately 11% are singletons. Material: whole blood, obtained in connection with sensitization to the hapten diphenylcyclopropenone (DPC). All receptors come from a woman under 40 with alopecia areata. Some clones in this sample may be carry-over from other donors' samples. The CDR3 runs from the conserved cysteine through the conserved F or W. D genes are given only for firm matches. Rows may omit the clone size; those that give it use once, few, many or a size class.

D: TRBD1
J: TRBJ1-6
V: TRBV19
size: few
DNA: TGTGCCAGTAGTATAAGACCCAGCCCACAGGGGACCTATAATTCACCCCTCCACTTT
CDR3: CASSIRPSPQGTYNSPLHF

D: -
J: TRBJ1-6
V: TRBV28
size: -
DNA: TGTGCCAGCAGCGGGGGAAGCTCCTATAATTCACCCCTCCACTTT
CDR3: CASSGGSSYNSPLHF

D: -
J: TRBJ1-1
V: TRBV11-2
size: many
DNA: TGTGCCAGCAGCTTAGCACAGAACACTGAAGCTTTCTTT
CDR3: CASSLAQNTEAFF

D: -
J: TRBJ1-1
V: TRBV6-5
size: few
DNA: TGTGCCAGCAGTTACTCGAAGGTGAACACTGAAGCTTTCTTT
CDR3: CASSYSKVNTEAFF

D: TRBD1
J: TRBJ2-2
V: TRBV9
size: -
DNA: TGTGCCAGCAGCGCGGGACAGCCGAACACCGGGGAGCTGTTTTTT
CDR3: CASSAGQPNTGELFF

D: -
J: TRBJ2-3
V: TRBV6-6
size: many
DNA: TGTGCCAGCAGTTACTCCGGGTTGGGGGCTGGCACAGATACGCAGTATTTT
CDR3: CASSYSGLGAGTDTQYF

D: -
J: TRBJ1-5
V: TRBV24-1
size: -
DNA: TGTGCCACCAGTGAGGCAGGACGGAATCAGCCCCAGCATTTT
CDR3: CATSEAGRNQPQHF

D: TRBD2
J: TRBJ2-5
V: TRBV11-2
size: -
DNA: TGTGCCAGCAGCGCGAGGACTAGCGGGACTGTGAGATCGGAGACCCAGTACTTC
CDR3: CASSARTSGTVRSETQYF

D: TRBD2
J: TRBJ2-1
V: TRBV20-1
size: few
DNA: TGCAGTGCTAGGACTAGCGGGAGCTTCTATGAGCAGTTCTTC
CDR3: CSARTSGSFYEQFF

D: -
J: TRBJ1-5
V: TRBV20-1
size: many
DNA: TGCAGTGCTAGTGAACAGGGCTCGAGGCAGCCCCAGCATTTT
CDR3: CSASEQGSRQPQHF